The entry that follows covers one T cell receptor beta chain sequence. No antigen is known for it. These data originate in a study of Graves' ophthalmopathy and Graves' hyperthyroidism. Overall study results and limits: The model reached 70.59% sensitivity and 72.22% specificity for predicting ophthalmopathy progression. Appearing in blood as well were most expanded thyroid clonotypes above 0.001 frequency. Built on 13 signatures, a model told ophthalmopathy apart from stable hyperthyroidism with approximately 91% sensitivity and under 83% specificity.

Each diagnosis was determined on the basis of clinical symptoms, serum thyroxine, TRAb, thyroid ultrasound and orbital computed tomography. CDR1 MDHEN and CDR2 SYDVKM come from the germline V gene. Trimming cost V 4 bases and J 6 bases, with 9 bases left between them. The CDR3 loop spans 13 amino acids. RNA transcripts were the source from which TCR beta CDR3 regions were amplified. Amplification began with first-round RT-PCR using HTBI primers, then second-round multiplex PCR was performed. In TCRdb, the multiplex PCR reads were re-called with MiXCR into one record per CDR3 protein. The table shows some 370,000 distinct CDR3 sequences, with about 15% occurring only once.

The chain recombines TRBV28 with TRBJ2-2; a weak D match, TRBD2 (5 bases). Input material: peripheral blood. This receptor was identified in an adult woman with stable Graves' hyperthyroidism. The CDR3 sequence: CASSYGESGELFF. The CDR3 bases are TGTGCCAGCAGTTACGGGGAGTCCGGGGAGCTGTTTTTT.